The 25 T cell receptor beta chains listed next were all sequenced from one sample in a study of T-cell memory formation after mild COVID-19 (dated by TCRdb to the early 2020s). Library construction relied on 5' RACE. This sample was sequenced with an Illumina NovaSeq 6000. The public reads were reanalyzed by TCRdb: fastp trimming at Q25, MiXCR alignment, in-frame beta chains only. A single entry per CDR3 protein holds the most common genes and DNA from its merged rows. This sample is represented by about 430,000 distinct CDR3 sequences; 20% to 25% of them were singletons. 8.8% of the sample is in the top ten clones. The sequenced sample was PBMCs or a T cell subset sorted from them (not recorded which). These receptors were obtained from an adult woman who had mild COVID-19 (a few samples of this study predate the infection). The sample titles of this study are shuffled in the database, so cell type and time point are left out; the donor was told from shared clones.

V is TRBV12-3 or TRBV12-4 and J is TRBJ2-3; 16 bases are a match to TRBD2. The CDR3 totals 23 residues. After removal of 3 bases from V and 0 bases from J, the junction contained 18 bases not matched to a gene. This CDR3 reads CASSFRTGLGTSGGAASTDTQYF. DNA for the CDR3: TGTGCCAGCAGTTTCAGGACAGGGTTGGGGACTAGCGGGGGGGCCGCCAGCACAGATACGCAGTATTTT.

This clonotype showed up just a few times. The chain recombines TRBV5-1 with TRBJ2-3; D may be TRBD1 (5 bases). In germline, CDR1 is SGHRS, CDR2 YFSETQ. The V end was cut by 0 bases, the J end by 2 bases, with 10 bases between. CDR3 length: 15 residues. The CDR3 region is CASSLGQGTTDTQYF. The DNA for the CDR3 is TGCGCCAGCAGCTTGGGGCAGGGAACCACAGATACGCAGTATTTT.

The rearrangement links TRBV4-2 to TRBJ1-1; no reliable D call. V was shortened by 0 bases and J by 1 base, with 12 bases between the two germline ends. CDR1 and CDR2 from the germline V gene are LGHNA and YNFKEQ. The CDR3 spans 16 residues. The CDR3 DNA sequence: TGTGCCAGCAGCCAAGAGCCCAACAGCCGGAACACTGAAGCTTTCTTT. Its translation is CASSQEPNSRNTEAFF.

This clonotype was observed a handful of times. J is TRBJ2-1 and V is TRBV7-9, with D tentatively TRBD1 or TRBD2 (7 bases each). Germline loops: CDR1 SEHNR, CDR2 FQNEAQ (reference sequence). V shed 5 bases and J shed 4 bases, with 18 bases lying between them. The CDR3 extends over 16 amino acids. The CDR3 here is CASSQGGGRGYNEQFF. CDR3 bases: TGTGCCAGCAGCCAGGGGGGGGGCCGAGGATACAATGAGCAGTTCTTC.

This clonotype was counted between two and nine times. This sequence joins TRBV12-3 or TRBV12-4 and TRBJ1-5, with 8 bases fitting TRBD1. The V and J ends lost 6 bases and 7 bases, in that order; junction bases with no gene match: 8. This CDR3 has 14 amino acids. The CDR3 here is CASSLQGVEQPQHF. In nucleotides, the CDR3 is TGTGCCAGCAGCCTACAGGGGGTAGAGCAGCCCCAGCATTTT.

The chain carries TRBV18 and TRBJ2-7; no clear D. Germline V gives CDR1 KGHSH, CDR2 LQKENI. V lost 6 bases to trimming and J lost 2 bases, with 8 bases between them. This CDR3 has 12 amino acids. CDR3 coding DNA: TGTGCCAGCTCCCCATTTGCCTACGAGCAGTACTTC. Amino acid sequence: CASSPFAYEQYF.

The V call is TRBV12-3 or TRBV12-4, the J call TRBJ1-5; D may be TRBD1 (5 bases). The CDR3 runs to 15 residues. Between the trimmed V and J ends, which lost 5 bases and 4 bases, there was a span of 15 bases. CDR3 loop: CASSQSRNRNQPQHF. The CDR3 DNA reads TGTGCCAGCAGTCAATCGAGGAACAGGAATCAGCCCCAGCATTTT.

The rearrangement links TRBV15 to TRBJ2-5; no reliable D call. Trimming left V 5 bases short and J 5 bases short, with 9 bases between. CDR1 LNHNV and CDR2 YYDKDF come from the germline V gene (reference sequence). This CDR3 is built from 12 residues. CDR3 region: CATSQFRETQYF. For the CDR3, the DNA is TGTGCCACCAGCCAGTTTCGGGAGACCCAGTACTTC.

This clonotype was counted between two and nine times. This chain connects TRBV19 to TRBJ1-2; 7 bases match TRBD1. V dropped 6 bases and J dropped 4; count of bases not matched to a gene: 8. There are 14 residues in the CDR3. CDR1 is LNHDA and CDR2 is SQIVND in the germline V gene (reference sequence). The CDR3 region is CASRNKTGTYGYTF. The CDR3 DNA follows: TGTGCCAGTAGAAACAAGACAGGGACCTATGGCTACACCTTC.

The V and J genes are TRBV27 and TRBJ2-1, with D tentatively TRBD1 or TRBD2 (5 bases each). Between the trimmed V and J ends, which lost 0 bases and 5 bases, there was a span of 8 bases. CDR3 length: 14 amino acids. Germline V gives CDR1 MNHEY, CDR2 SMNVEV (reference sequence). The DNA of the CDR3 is TGTGCCAGCAGTTTATCAGGGACCAACAATGAGCAGTTCTTC. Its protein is CASSLSGTNNEQFF.

The CDR3 is CASSITGDPNNEQFF. DNA of the CDR3: TGTGCCAGCAGTATAACAGGGGATCCTAACAATGAGCAGTTCTTC. This chain links TRBV6-4 with TRBJ2-1; TRBD1 matches at 7 bases. V was clipped by 5 bases and J by 5 bases; unmatched bases: 9. Germline CDR1 MRHNA, CDR2 SNTAGT. The CDR3 consists of 15 residues.

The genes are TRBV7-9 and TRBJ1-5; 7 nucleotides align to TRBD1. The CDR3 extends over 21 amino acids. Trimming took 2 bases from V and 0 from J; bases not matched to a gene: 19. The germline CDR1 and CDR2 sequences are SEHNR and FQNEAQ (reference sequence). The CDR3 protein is CASSLYRLLDREAYSNQPQHF. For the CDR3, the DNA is TGTGCCAGCAGCTTATACCGTTTGCTCGACAGGGAGGCCTATAGCAATCAGCCCCAGCATTTT.

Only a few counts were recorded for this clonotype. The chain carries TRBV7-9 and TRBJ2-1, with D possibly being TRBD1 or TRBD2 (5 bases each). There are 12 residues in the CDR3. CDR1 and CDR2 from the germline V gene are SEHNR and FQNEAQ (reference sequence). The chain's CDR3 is CAGTRHYNEQFF. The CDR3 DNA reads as TGTGCTGGGACCCGCCACTACAATGAGCAGTTCTTC.

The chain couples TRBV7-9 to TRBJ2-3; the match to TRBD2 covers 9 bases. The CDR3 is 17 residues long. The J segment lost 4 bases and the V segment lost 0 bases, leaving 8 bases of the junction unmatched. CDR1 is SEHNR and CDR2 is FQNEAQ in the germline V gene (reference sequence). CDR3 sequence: CASSLARRREGPDTQYF. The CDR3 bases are TGTGCCAGCAGCTTAGCGCGGCGGCGGGAGGGTCCAGATACGCAGTATTTT.

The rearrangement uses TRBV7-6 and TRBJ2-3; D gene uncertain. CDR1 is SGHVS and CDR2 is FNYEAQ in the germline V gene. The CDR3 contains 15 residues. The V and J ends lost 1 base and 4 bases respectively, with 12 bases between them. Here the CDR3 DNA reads TGTGCCAGCAGCTTAGTGCCGGGCGCCGCAGATACGCAGTATTTT. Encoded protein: CASSLVPGAADTQYF.

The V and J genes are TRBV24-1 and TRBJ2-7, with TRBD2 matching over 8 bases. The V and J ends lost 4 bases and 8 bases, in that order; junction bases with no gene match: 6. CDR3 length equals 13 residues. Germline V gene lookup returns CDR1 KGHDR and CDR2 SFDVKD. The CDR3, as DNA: TGTGCCACCAGTGACAGCGGGAGTAATAAGCAGTACTTC. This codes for CATSDSGSNKQYF.

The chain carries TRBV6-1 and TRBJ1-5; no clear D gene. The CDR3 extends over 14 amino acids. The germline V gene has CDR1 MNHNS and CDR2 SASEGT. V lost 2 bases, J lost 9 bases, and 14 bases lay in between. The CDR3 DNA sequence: TGTGCCAGCAGTGAACCTGCAGGTTGGGGGCCCCAGCATTTT. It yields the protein CASSEPAGWGPQHF.

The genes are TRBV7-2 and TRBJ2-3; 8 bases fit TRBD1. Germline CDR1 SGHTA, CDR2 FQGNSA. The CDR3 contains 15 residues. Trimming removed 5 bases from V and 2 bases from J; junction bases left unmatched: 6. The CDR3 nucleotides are TGTGCCAGCAGCACAAGGACAGGGTACACAGATACGCAGTATTTT. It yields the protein CASSTRTGYTDTQYF. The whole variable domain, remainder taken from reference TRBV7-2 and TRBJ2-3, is GAGVSQSPSNKVTEKGKDVELRCDPISGHTALYWYRQSLGQGLEFLIYFQGNSAPDKSGLPSDRFSAERTGGSVSTLTIQRTQQEDSAVYLCASSTRTGYTDTQYFGPGTRLTVL.

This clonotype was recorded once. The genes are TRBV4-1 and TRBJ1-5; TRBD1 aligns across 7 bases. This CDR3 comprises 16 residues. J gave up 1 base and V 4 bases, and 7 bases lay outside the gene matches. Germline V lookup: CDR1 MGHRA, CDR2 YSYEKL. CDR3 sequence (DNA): TGCGCCAGCAGCCGGCTACAGGGGATGAGCAATCAGCCCCAGCATTTT. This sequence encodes CASSRLQGMSNQPQHF.

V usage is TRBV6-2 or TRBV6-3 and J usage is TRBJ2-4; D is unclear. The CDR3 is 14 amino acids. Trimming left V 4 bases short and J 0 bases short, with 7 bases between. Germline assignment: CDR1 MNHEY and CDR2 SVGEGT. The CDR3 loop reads CASSSTSAKNIQYF. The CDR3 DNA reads TGTGCCAGCAGTTCGACGTCAGCCAAAAACATTCAGTACTTC.

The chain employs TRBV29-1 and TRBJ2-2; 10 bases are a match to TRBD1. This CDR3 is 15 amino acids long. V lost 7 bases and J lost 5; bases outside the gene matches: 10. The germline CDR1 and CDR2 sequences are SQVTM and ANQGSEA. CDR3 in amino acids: CSAGDRTGGTGELFF. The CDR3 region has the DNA TGCAGCGCGGGGGACAGGACAGGGGGAACCGGGGAGCTGTTTTTT.

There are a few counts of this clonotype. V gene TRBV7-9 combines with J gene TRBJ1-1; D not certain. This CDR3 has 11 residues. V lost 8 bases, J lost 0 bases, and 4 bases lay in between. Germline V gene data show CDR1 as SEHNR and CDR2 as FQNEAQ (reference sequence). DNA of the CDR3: TGTGCCAGCGTGTTGAACACTGAAGCTTTCTTT. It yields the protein CASVLNTEAFF.

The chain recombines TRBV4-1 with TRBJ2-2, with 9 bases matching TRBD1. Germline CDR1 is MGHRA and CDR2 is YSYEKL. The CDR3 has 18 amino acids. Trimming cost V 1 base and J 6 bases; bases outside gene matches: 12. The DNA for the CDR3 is TGCGCCAGCAGCCAAGGCCGCAGGGGACAGGGCCTCGCCGGGGAGCTGTTTTTT. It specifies CASSQGRRGQGLAGELFF.

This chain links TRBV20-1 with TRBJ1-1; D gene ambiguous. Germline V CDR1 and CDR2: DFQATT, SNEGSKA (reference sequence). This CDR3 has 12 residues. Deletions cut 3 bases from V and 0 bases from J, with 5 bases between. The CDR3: CSASLVNTEAFF. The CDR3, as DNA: TGCAGTGCTAGCTTAGTGAACACTGAAGCTTTCTTT.

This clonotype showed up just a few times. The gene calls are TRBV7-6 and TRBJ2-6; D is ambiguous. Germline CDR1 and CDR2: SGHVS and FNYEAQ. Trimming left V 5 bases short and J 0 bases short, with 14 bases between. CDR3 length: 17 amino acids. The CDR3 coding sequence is TGTGCCAGCAGCCGAGGACCGATCCGCTCTGGGGCCAACGTCCTGACTTTC. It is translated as CASSRGPIRSGANVLTF.